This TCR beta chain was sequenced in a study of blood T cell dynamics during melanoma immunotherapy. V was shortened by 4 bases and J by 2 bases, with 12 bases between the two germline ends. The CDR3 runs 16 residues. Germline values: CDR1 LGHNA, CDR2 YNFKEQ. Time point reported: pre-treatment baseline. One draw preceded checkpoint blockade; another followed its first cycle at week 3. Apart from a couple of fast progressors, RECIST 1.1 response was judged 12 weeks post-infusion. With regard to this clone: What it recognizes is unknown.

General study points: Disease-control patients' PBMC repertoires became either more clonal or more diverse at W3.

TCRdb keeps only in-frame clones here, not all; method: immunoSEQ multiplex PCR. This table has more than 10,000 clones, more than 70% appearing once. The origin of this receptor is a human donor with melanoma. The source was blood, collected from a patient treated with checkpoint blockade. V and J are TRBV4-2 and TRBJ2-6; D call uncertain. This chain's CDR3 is CASSLVLGTGANVLTF. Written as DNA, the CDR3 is TGTGCCAGCAGCCTGGTGCTGGGAACTGGGGCCAACGTCCTGACTTTC.